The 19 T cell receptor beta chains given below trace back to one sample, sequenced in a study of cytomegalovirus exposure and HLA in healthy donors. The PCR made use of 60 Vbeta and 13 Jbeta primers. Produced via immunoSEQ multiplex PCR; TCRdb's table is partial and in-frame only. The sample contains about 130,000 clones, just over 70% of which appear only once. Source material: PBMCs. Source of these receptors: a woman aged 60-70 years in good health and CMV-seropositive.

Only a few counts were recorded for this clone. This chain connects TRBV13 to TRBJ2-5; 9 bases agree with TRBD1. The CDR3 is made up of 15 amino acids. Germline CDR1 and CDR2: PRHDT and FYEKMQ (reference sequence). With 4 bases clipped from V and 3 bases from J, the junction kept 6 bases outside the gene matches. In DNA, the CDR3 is TGTGCCAGCAGCTGGCCGGGACAGGGAGAAGAGACCCAGTACTTC. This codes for CASSWPGQGEETQYF. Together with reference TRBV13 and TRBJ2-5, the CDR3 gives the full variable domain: AAGVIQSPRHLIKEKRETATLKCYPIPRHDTVYWYQQGPGQDPQFLISFYEKMQSDKGSIPDRFSAQQFSDYHSELNMSSLELGDSALYFCASSWPGQGEETQYFGPGTRLLVL.

The CDR3 DNA follows: TGTGCCAGTAAAGACAGGACCGGGGAGCTGTTTTTT. Its protein product is CASKDRTGELFF. The V and J genes are TRBV19 and TRBJ2-2; D perhaps matches TRBD1 (6 bases). The CDR3 is 12 amino acids. The V gene's germline CDR1 is LNHDA and CDR2 SQIVND (reference sequence). V lost 7 bases, J lost 5 bases, and 8 bases lay in between.

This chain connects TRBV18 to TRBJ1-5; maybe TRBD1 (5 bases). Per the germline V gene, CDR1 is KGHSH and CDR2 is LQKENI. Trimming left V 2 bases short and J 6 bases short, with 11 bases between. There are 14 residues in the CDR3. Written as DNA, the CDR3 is TGTGCCAGCTCACCAGACAGTAAAGTTCAGCCCCAGCATTTT. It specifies CASSPDSKVQPQHF.

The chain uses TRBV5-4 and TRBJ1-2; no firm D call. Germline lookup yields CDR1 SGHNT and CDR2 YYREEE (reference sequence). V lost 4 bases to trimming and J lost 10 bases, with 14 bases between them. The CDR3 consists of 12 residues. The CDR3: CASSLGGIDYTF. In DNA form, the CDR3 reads TGTGCCAGCAGCCTCGGAGGGATCGACTACACCTTC.

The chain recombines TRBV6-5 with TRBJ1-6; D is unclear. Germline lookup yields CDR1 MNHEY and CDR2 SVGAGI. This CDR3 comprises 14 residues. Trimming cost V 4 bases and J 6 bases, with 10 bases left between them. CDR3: CASSLGRSNSPLHF. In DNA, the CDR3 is TGTGCCAGCAGTTTGGGCAGAAGTAATTCACCCCTCCACTTT.

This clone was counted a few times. The CDR3 DNA follows: TGTGCCAGTATTCTGCGGGCGGACTATAATTCACCCCTCCACTTT. This sequence encodes CASILRADYNSPLHF. The chain recombines TRBV19 with TRBJ1-6; no definite D call. The length of the CDR3 is 15 residues. The germline V and J ends were trimmed by 7 bases and 3 bases, with 13 bases remaining between them. Germline V gene lookup returns CDR1 LNHDA and CDR2 SQIVND (reference sequence).

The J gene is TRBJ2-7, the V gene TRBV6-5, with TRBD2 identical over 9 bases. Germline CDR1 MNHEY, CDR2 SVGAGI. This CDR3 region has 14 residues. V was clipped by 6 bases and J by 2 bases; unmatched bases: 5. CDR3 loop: CASRVRGGPYEQYF. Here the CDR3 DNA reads TGTGCCAGCAGGGTGCGGGGGGGCCCCTACGAGCAGTACTTC.

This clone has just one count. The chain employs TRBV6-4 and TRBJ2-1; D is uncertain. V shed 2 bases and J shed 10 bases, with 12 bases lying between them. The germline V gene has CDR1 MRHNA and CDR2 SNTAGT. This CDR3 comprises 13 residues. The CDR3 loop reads CASSDRPEREQFF. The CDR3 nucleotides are TGTGCCAGCAGTGACCGGCCCGAGCGCGAGCAGTTCTTC.

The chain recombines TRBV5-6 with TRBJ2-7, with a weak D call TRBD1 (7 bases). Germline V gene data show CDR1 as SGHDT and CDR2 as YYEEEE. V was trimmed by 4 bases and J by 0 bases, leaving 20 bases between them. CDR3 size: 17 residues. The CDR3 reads CASSQSLTGRGSYEQYF. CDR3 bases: TGTGCCAGCAGCCAGAGTCTGACAGGGCGGGGCTCCTACGAGCAGTACTTC.

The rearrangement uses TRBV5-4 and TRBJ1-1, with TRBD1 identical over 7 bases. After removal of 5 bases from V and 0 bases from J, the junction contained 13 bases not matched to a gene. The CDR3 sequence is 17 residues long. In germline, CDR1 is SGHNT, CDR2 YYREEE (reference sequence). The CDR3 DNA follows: TGTGCCAGCAGGCCGACAGGGAGATCATCCCTGAACACTGAAGCTTTCTTT. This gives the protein CASRPTGRSSLNTEAFF.

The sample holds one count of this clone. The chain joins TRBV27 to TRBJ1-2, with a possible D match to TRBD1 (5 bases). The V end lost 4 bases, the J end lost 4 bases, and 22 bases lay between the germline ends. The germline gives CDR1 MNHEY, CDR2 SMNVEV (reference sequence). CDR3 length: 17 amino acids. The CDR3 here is CASSSINHGQGGYGYTF. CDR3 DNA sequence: TGTGCCAGCAGTTCAATCAATCACGGGCAGGGCGGCTATGGCTACACCTTC.

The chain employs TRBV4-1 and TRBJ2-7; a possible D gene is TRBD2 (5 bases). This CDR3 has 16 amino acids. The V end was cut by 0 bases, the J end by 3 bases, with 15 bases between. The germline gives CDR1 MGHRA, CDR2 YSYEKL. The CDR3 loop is CASSQEGGPISYEQYF. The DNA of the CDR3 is TGCGCCAGCAGCCAAGAGGGCGGGCCTATCAGCTACGAGCAGTACTTC.

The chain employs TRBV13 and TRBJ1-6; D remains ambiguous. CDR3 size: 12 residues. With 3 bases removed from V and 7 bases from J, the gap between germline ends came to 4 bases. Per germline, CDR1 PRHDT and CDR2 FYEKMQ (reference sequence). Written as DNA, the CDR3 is TGTGCCAGCAGCTTGGAGAATTCACCCCTCCACTTT. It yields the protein CASSLENSPLHF.

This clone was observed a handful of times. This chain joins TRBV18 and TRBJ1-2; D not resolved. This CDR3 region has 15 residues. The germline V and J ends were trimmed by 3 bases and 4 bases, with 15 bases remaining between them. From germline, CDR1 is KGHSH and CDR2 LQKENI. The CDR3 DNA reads TGTGCCAGCTCACCCCCCGGGAGACCGGGCTATGGCTACACCTTC. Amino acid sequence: CASSPPGRPGYGYTF.

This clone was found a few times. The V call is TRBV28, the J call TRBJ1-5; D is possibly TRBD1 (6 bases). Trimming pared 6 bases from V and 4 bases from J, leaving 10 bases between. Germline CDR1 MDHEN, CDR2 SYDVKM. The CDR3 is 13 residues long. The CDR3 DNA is TGTGCCAGCAGCGGGACACCAAATCAGCCCCAGCATTTT. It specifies CASSGTPNQPQHF.

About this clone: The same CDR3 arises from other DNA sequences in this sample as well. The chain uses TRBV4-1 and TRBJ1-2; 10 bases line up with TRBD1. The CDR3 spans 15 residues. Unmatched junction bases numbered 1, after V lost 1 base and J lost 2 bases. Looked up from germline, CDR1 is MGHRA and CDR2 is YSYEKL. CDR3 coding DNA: TGCGCCAGCAGCCAAGGACAGGGGGCAAACTATGGCTACACCTTC. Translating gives CASSQGQGANYGYTF.

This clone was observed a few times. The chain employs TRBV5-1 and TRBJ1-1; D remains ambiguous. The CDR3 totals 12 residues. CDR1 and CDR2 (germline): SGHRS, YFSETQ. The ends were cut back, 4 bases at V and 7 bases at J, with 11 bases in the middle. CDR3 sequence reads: CASSTEGDEAFF. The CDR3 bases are TGCGCCAGCAGCACCGAAGGAGATGAAGCTTTCTTT.

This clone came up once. CDR3 sequence: CASSEEMAGELFF. In DNA, the CDR3 is TGTGCCAGCAGTGAAGAGATGGCCGGGGAGCTGTTTTTT. The rearrangement links TRBV6-4 to TRBJ2-2; no firm D call. This CDR3 is built from 13 residues. Trimming took 3 bases from V and 6 from J, leaving 8 bases between them. Germline V gives CDR1 MRHNA, CDR2 SNTAGT.

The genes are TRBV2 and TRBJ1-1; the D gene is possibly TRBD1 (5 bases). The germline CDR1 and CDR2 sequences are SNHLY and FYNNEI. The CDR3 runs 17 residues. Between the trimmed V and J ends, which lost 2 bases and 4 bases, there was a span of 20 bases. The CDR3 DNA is TGTGCCAGCAGTGAACCCAGGGAACTGGGGGGTGGCACTGAAGCTTTCTTT. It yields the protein CASSEPRELGGGTEAFF.